The T cell receptor beta chain described here comes from a study of shared clonotypes between healthy human individuals. Study in general: Per-donor plates numbered three CD4 naive, three CD4 memory, two CD8 naive and one CD8 memory.

Donors were Caucasian adults residing in Nashville, Tennessee, USA. V was clipped by 7 bases and J by 4 bases, with 19 bases between them. Germline V gene sequence: CDR1 MDHEN, CDR2 SYDVKM. This CDR3 spans 15 amino acids. Over several immunoSEQ plates, each subset's genomic DNA was distributed in even portions. Assay used: immunoSEQ multiplex PCR; TCRdb lists only in-frame clones, some missing. The repertoire has roughly 2.2 million clones, over 90% of them found once; the top ten carry under 0.45%. The rearrangement joins TRBV28 to TRBJ1-2; D perhaps matches TRBD1 (5 bases). The source is a man between 18 and 29 years old in good health. Some clones in this sample may be carry-over from other donors' samples. Sequenced: naive CD4+ T cells from PBMCs. Sample subset: CD45RA+ positively selected. CDR3 sequence reads: CASTPVGTGLYGYTF. The CDR3 bases are TGTGCCAGCACCCCGGTAGGGACGGGCCTCTATGGCTACACCTTC.